These T cell receptor beta chains were read from a single sample in a study of T cell responses to AZD1222 COVID-19 vaccine. Profiled with immunoSEQ multiplex PCR; TCRdb holds only in-frame clones, not every one. Of some 170,000 clones in the sample, roughly nine tenths were seen once. Material: peripheral blood, obtained on day 0 of AZD1222 vaccination. These receptors were obtained from an adult in good health. Each CDR3 is given with its conserved first and last residue. The order of the fields is V gene, CDR3 length, J gene, D gene, CDR3 DNA, CDR3 protein. D genes are given only for firm matches.

TRBV30,13,TRBJ1-3,.,TGTGCCTGGAGTGGATCCTCTGGAAACACCATATATTTT,CAWSGSSGNTIYF
TRBV27,14,TRBJ2-7,TRBD1,TGTGCCAGCAGTTTATCGCGGACAGGCTACGAGCAGTACTTC,CASSLSRTGYEQYF
TRBV5-4,15,TRBJ2-7,TRBD2,TGTGCCAGCAGCCGCATAGCGGGAGGGGGCTACGAGCAGTACTTC,CASSRIAGGGYEQYF
TRBV6-5,15,TRBJ2-4,.,TGTGCCAGCAGTTCCGCTGGGGGAACCAAAAACATTCAGTACTTC,CASSSAGGTKNIQYF
TRBV3-1/TRBV3-2,15,TRBJ2-7,.,TGTGCCAGCAGCTACGCTACGGACCCTTCGGAGGAGCAGTACTTC,CASSYATDPSEEQYF
TRBV5-6,13,TRBJ2-7,.,TGTGCCAGCAGCTCCCGGGGCTCCTACGAGCAGTACTTC,CASSSRGSYEQYF
TRBV6-5,15,TRBJ2-3,TRBD2,TGTGCACTCCAACGGGGGGGGAGGAGCACAGATACGCAGTATTTT,CALQRGGRSTDTQYF
TRBV29-1,15,TRBJ1-2,TRBD1,TGCAGCGTTACCAATGTCCCGGGACAGGACTATGGCTACACCTTC,CSVTNVPGQDYGYTF
TRBV29-1,14,TRBJ2-1,.,TGCAGCGTTGCCTCCAGCGGACTGACAAATGAGCAGTTCTTC,CSVASSGLTNEQFF
TRBV6-1,17,TRBJ2-1,.,TGTGCCAGCAGTGAAGGGATTCTGGGTAGTTTCTACAATGAGCAGTTCTTC,CASSEGILGSFYNEQFF
TRBV5-4,17,TRBJ2-1,.,TGTGCCAGCAGCTCGCAACATCCGGGACTCACATACAATGAGCAGTTCTTC,CASSSQHPGLTYNEQFF
TRBV24-1,15,TRBJ2-5,.,TGTGCCACCAGTGATTCCCAGGGGAGGTCGGAGACCCAGTACTTC,CATSDSQGRSETQYF
TRBV7-8,13,TRBJ1-2,.,TGTGCCAGCAGCCCAACGGCCCGAAATGGCTACACCTTC,CASSPTARNGYTF
TRBV19,14,TRBJ2-3,.,TGTGCCAGTAGTATTGGGGCGAGTCTAGATACGCAGTATTTT,CASSIGASLDTQYF